This T cell receptor beta chain appears in the sequencing data of a study of blood T cell repertoires in COVID-19. On the study more broadly: T cells, B-cell-depleted T cells, or PBMCs supplied cDNA or gDNA.

The repertoire was sequenced with immunoSEQ multiplex PCR; TCRdb's copy has only in-frame clones and lacks some. Altogether about 80,000 clones are present, around 78% being singletons, with the ten largest covering around a sixth. This clone was detected only once. This CDR3 has 15 residues. Germline assignment: CDR1 SGDLS and CDR2 YYNGEE. Losses at the gene ends were 0 bases for V and 5 bases for J; bases not matched to a gene: 4. What was sequenced was peripheral blood. V usage is TRBV9 and J usage is TRBJ2-7; 11 positions agree with TRBD2. The sequence was obtained from a human donor in a cohort sampled during active COVID-19. CDR3 amino acids: CASSVDTSGGNEQYF. DNA for the CDR3: TGTGCCAGCAGCGTAGATACTAGCGGGGGAAACGAGCAGTACTTC.